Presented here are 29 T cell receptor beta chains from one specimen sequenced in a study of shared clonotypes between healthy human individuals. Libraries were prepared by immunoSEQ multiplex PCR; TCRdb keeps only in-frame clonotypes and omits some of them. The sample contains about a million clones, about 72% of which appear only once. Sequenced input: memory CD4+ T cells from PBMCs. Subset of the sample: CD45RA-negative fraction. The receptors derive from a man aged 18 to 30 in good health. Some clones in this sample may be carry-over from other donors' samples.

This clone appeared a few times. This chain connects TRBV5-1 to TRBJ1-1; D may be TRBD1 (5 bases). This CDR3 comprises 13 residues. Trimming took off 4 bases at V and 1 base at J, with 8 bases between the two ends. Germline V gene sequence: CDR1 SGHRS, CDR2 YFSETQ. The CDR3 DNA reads TGCGCCAGCAGCATTGGGGCGAACACTGAAGCTTTCTTT. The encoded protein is CASSIGANTEAFF.

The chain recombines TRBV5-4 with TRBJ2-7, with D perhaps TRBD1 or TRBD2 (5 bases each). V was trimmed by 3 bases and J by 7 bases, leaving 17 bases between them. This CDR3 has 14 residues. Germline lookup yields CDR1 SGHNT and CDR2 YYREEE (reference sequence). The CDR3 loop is CASSSGRAWEEQYF. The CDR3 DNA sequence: TGTGCCAGCAGCTCGGGACGGGCCTGGGAGGAGCAGTACTTC.

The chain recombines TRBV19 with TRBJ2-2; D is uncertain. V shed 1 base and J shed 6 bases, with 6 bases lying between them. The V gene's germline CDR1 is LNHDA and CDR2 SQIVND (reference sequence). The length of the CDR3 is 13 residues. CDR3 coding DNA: TGTGCCAGTAGTATAGTAGTGCCCGGGGAGCTGTTTTTT. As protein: CASSIVVPGELFF.

CDR3 nucleotide sequence: TGTGCCAGCAGTGGGGGACTCTACAATGAGCAGTTCTTC. Translating gives CASSGGLYNEQFF. The V gene is TRBV25-1, the J gene TRBJ2-1, with a possible D match to TRBD2 (6 bases). V was shortened by 4 bases and J by 3 bases, with 7 bases between the two germline ends. This CDR3 spans 13 amino acids. CDR1 is MGHDK, CDR2 SYGVNS, per germline.

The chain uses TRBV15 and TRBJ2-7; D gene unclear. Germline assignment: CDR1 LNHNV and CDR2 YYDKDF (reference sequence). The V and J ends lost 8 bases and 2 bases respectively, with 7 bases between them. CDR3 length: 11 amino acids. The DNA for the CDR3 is TGTGCCACCGGACCAACCTACGAGCAGTACTTC. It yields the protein CATGPTYEQYF. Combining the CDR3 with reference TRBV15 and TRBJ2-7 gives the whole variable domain DAMVIQNPRYQVTQFGKPVTLSCSQTLNHNVMYWYQQKSSQAPKLLFHYYDKDFNNEADTPDNFQSRRPNTSFCFLDIRSPGLGDTAMYLCATGPTYEQYFGPGTRLTVT.

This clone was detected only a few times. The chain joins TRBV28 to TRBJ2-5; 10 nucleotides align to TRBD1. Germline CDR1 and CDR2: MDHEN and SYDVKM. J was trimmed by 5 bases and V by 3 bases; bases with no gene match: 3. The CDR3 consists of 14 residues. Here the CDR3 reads CASSFTGQGETQYF. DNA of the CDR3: TGTGCCAGCAGTTTTACGGGACAGGGGGAGACCCAGTACTTC.

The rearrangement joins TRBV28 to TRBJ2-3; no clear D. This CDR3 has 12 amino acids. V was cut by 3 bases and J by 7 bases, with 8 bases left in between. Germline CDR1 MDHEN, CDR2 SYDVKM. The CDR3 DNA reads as TGTGCCAGCAGTTTTGTAGAGTATACGCAGTATTTT. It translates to CASSFVEYTQYF.

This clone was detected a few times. The CDR3 protein is CASSPFDGNTEAFF. The CDR3, as DNA: TGTGCCAGCTCACCATTTGACGGGAACACTGAAGCTTTCTTT. The V and J genes are TRBV18 and TRBJ1-1; D unclear. The CDR3 is 14 amino acids. V was cut by 2 bases and J by 1 base, with 8 bases left in between. Germline V lookup: CDR1 KGHSH, CDR2 LQKENI.

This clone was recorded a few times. The CDR3 loop is CTSSTRTAHQPQHF. CDR3 nucleotides: TGCACCAGCAGCACTCGGACAGCCCATCAGCCCCAGCATTTT. The genes are TRBV1 and TRBJ1-5; the DNA was not compared with TRBD1, the D call given in the table. TRBV1 is deemed a pseudogene. This CDR3 comprises 14 residues.

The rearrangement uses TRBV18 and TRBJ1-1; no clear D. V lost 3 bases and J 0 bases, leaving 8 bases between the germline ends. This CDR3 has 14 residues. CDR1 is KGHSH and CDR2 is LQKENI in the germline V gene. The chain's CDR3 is CASSPLSMNTEAFF. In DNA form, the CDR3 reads TGTGCCAGCTCACCGCTATCCATGAACACTGAAGCTTTCTTT.

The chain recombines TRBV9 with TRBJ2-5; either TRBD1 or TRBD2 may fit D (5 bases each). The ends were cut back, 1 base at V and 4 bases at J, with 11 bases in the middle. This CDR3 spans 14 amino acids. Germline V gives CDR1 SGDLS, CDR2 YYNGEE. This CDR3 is CASSVNGALETQYF. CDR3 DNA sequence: TGTGCCAGCAGCGTAAACGGGGCCTTAGAGACCCAGTACTTC.

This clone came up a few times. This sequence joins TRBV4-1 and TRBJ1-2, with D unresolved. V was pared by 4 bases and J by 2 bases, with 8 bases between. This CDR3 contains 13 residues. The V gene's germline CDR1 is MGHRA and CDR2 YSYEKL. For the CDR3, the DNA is TGCGCCAGCAGCCGGGAAGGGAACTATGGCTACACCTTC. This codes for CASSREGNYGYTF.

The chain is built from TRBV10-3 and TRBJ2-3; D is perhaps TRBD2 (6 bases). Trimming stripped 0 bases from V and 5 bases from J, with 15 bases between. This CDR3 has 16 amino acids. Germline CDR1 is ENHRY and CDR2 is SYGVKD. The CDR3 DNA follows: TGTGCCATCAGTGAGTCAGCGGGTGGGGTCGGAGATACGCAGTATTTT. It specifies CAISESAGGVGDTQYF.

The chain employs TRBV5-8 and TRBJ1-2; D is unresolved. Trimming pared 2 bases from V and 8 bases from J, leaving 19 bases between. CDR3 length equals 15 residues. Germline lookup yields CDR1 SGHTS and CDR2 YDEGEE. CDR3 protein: CASSFNTPPAGGYTF. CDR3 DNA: TGTGCCAGCAGCTTCAACACCCCTCCGGCTGGCGGCTACACCTTC.

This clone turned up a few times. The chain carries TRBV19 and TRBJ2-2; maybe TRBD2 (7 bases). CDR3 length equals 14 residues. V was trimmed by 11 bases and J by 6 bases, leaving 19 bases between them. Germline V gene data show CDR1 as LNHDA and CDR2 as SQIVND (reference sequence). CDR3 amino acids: CAASKGGEPGELFF. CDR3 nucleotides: TGTGCCGCTTCGAAAGGGGGGGAGCCCGGGGAGCTGTTTTTT.

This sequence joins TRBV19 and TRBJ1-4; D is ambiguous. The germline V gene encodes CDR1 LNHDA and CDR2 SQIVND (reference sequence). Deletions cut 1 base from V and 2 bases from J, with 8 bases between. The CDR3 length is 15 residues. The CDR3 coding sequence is TGTGCCAGTAGTATAGGAGGAGGCACTAATGAAAAACTGTTTTTT. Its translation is CASSIGGGTNEKLFF.

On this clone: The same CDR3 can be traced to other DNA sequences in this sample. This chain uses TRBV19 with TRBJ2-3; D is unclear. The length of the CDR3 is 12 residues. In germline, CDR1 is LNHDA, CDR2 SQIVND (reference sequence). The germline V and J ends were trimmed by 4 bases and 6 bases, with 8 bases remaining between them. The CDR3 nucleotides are TGTGCCAGTAGTACTCGGACGGATACGCAGTATTTT. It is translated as CASSTRTDTQYF.

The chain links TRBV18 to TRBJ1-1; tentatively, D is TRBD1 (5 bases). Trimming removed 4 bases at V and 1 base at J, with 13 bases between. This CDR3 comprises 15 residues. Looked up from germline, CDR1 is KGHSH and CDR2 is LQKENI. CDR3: CASSLPGRTNTEAFF. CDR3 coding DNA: TGTGCCAGCTCACTGCCGGGACGGACGAACACTGAAGCTTTCTTT.

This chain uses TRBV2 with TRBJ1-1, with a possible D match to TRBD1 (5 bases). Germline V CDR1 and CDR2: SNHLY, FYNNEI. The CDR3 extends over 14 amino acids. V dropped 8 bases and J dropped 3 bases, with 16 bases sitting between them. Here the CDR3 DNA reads TGTGCCAGCGCTGGGACTACTTCGGACACTGAAGCTTTCTTT. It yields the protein CASAGTTSDTEAFF.

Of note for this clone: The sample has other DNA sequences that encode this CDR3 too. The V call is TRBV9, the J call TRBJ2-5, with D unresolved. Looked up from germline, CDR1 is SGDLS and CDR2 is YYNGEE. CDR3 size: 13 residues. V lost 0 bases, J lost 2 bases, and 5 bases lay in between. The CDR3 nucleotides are TGTGCCAGCAGCGTAGGCCCTCAAGAGACCCAGTACTTC. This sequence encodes CASSVGPQETQYF.

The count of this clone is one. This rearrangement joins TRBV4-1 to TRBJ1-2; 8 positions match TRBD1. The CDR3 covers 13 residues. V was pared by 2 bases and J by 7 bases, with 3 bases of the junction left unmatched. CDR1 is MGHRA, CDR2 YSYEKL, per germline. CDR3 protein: CASSQRDRSGYTF. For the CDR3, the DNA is TGCGCCAGCAGCCAAAGGGACAGGTCTGGCTACACCTTC.

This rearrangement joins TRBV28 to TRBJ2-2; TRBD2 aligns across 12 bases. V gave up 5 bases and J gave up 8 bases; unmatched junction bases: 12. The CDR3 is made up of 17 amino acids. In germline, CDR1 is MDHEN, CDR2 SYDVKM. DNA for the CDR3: TGTGCCAGCAGTCTGTATGGACTAGCGGGGCGGATAGGGGAGCTGTTTTTT. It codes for CASSLYGLAGRIGELFF. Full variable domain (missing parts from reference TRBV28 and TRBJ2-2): DVKVTQSSRYLVKRTGEKVFLECVQDMDHENMFWYRQDPGLGLRLIYFSYDVKMKEKGDIPEGYSVSREKKERFSLILESASTNQTSMYLCASSLYGLAGRIGELFFGEGSRLTVL.

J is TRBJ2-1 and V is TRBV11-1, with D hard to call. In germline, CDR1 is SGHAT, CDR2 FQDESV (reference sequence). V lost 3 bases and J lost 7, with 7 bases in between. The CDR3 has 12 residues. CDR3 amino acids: CASSLEKNEQFF. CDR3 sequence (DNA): TGTGCCAGCAGCTTGGAGAAGAATGAGCAGTTCTTC.

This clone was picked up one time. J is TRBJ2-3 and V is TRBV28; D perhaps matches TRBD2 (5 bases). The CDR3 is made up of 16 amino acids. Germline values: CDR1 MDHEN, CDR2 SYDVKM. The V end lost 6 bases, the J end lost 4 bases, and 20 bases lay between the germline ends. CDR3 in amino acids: CASSRASGPRPDTQYF. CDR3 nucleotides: TGTGCCAGCAGCCGTGCCAGCGGCCCAAGGCCAGATACGCAGTATTTT.

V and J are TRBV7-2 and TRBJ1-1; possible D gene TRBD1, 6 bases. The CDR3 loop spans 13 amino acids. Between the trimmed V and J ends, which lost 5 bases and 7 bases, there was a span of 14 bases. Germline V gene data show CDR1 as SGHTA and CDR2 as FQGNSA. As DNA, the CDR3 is TGTGCCAGCAGCCCCCGGACAGTCATTGAAGCTTTCTTT. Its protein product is CASSPRTVIEAFF.

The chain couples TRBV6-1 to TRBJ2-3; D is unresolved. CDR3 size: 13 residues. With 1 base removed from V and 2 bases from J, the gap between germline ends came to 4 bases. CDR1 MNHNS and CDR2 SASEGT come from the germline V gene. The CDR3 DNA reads TGTGCCAGCAGTGAAGTGTACACAGATACGCAGTATTTT. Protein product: CASSEVYTDTQYF.

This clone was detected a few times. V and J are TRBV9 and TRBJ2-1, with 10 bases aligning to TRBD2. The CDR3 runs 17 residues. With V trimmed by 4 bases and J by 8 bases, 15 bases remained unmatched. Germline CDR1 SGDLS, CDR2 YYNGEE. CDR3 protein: CASSPPTSGFLSDEQFF. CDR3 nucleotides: TGTGCCAGCAGCCCCCCGACTAGCGGGTTCTTATCTGATGAGCAGTTCTTC. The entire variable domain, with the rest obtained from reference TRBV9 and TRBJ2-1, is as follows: DSGVTQTPKHLITATGQRVTLRCSPRSGDLSVYWYQQSLDQGLQFLIQYYNGEERAKGNILERFSAQQFPDLHSELNLSSLELGDSALYFCASSPPTSGFLSDEQFFGPGTRLTVL.

The CDR3 sequence is CAAGGTQYF. The CDR3 DNA reads TGTGCCGCGGGGGGAACGCAGTATTTT. V and J are TRBV6-6 and TRBJ2-3, with 8 bases identical to TRBD2. This CDR3 contains 9 residues. Germline V gene sequence: CDR1 MNHNY, CDR2 SVGAGI (reference sequence). The junction had 1 base not matched to a gene; V was cut back by 11 bases and J by 9 bases.

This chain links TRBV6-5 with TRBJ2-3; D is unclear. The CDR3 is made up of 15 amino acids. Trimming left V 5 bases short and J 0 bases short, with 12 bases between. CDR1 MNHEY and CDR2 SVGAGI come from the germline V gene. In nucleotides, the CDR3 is TGTGCCAGCAGTCCCCGTTTGCCTAGCACAGATACGCAGTATTTT. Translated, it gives CASSPRLPSTDTQYF.